In this sample, the clone carrying this T cell receptor (beta chain) turned up a few times. Its antigen is unidentified. These data belong to a study of beta chain features in type 1 diabetes. Study-wide background: Age, gender and cell yields were similar between patients and healthy donors. Study-wide findings and caveats: There was a moderate but significant shortening of TCRB CDR3s in all four CD4+ subsets of Type 1 diabetes patients. Lower insertion and higher deletion counts appeared at VDJ junctions in type 1 diabetes patients.

The CDR3 has 16 amino acids. The trim removed 5 bases at V and 0 bases at J, leaving 6 bases unmatched. The germline gives CDR1 LNHDA, CDR2 SQIVND (reference sequence). Each donor gave one heparinised blood draw averaging about 116 mL. Sequenced material consisted of expressed TCRB transcripts (all of the isolated RNA was reverse transcribed). On average, stem cell-like memory T cell samples had approximately 930,000 reads. TCRdb keeps only in-frame clones here, not all; method: immunoSEQ multiplex PCR. In the table there are 20,000 to 30,000 clones, 49% of which are singletons. Sequenced sample: stem cell memory CD4+ T cells from blood. This receptor was identified in a young man with type 1 diabetes. The chain joins TRBV19 to TRBJ1-5; 8 positions match TRBD1. The CDR3 here is CASSPQGAGSNQPQHF. DNA of the CDR3: TGTGCCAGTAGTCCTCAGGGGGCTGGTAGCAATCAGCCCCAGCATTTT.